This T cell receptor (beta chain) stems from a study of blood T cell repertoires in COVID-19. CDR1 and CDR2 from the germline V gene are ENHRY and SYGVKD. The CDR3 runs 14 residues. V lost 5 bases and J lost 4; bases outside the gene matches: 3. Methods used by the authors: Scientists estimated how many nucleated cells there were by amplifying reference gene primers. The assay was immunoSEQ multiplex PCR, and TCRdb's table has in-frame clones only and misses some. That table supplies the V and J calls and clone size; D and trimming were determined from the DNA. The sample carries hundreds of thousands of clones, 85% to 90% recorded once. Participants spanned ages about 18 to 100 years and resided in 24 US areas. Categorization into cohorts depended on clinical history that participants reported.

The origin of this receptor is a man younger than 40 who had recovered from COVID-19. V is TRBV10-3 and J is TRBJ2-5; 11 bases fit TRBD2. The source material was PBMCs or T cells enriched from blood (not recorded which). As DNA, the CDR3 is TGTGCCATCAGTACTAGCGGGAGCTCAGAGACCCAGTACTTC. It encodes CAISTSGSSETQYF.